This TCR beta chain was obtained from a study of human T cells and chemical hapten exposure. The CDR3 spans 16 residues. Germline assignment: CDR1 MNHEY and CDR2 SVGAGI. V shed 4 bases and J 4 bases; nucleotides not matched to a gene: 10. Ten or more counts support this clonotype. No antigen is known for it. Via MiXCR, TCRdb re-called the RACE reads, giving one row per CDR3 protein. Of approximately 260,000 distinct CDR3 sequences in the sample, approximately 7.5% were seen once. As for time point: pre-sensitization, week 0. Treatment described: therapeutic diphenylcyclopropenone sensitization with weekly scalp DPC. Findings of the study overall: There was no change with DPC sensitization in TCRs above 1 in 1000 frequency.

The sequence came from a man between 18 and 35 years old with alopecia areata. Some clones in this sample may be carry-over from other donors' samples. The source was whole blood, collected in connection with sensitization to the hapten diphenylcyclopropenone (DPC). The V and J genes are TRBV6-5 and TRBJ2-1; 7 nucleotides line up with TRBD1. The DNA of the CDR3 is TGTGCCAGCAGTTCCCAGGACCCCAGGGGGTACAATGAGCAGTTCTTC. Its translation is CASSSQDPRGYNEQFF.